Listed below are T cell receptor beta chains from one sample, sequenced in a study of blood T cell repertoires in COVID-19. Profiled with immunoSEQ multiplex PCR; TCRdb holds only in-frame clones, not every one. The sample shows some 220,000 clones, more than 80% of them seen only once. Sequencing used peripheral blood. These receptors all come from a woman aged 30 to 39 with COVID-19, enrolled during active disease. The CDR3 runs from the conserved cysteine through the conserved F or W. The D gene is left open where the match is weak. The size field is filled for only some rows; it gives once, few, many or a size class.

>TRBV9|TRBD2|once|TRBJ2-5
CASSPMGLAEETQYF
TGTGCCAGCAGCCCAATGGGACTAGCGGAAGAGACCCAGTACTTC
>TRBV30|TRBD1|-|TRBJ1-2
CACPTGGQGAAGYTF
TGTGCCTGCCCCACCGGGGGACAGGGGGCCGCTGGCTACACCTTC
>TRBV30|-|-|TRBJ1-4
CAWRSNAAGKLFF
TGTGCCTGGAGATCCAATGCCGCCGGGAAACTGTTTTTT
>TRBV18|-|once|TRBJ2-5
CASSPQASQETQYF
TGTGCCAGCTCACCCCAGGCAAGTCAAGAGACCCAGTACTTC
>TRBV6-1|-|-|TRBJ2-2
CASSELGELFF
TGTGCCAGCAGTGAACTCGGGGAGCTGTTTTTT
>TRBV7-9|-|-|TRBJ1-1
CASSPGHTDTEAFF
TGTGCCAGCAGCCCCGGACATACTGACACTGAAGCTTTCTTT
>TRBV27|-|-|TRBJ2-1
CASSSGWEQFF
TGTGCCAGCAGTTCAGGTTGGGAGCAGTTCTTC
>TRBV6-5|-|-|TRBJ1-6
CASSIERTSNSPLHF
TGTGCCAGCAGTATCGAGAGAACTTCTAATTCACCCCTCCACTTT
>TRBV19|-|-|TRBJ1-2
CATDSYGYTF
TGTGCCACCGACAGCTATGGCTACACCTTC
>TRBV27|-|-|TRBJ1-1
CASRTMGHLNTEAFF
TGTGCCAGCAGAACAATGGGACACCTGAACACTGAAGCTTTCTTT
>TRBV6-6|TRBD2|-|TRBJ2-1
CASSEGLAGVRWVF
TGTGCCAGCAGCGAAGGACTAGCGGGGGTTAGGTGGGTCTTC
>TRBV4-1|-|once|TRBJ1-2
CASSQDARGLDANYGYTF
TGCGCCAGCAGCCAAGATGCCCGGGGTTTGGATGCTAACTATGGCTACACCTTC
>TRBV9|TRBD1|-|TRBJ2-7
CASSETGAGYEQYF
TGTGCCAGCAGCGAGACAGGGGCAGGCTACGAGCAGTACTTC
>TRBV28|-|-|TRBJ1-2
CASGLNTGTTQNYGYTF
TGTGCCAGCGGCCTAAATACCGGGACAACGCAGAACTATGGCTACACCTTC
>TRBV6-2/TRBV6-3|-|-|TRBJ1-6
CASSYGGAVGNSPLHF
TGTGCCAGCAGTTACGGGGGCGCGGTGGGTAATTCACCCCTCCACTTT
>TRBV28|-|-|TRBJ2-1
CASSYLYRSYNEQFF
TGTGCCAGCAGCTACTTGTACCGCTCCTACAATGAGCAGTTCTTC
>TRBV7-6|TRBD1|-|TRBJ1-3
CASSPLTGPGNTIYF
TGTGCCAGCAGCCCCCTGACAGGGCCGGGAAACACCATATATTTT
>TRBV29-1|TRBD1|-|TRBJ2-2
CSVGTGLNTGELFF
TGCAGCGTGGGGACAGGATTAAACACCGGGGAGCTGTTTTTT
>TRBV2|TRBD2|-|TRBJ2-1
CASSGTSGTNEQFF
TGTGCCAGCAGTGGGACTAGCGGAACCAATGAGCAGTTCTTC
>TRBV28|-|-|TRBJ2-7
CASSSTYPPSGDLF
TGTGCCAGCAGTTCCACCTATCCCCCAAGTGGGGACTTATTC
>TRBV28|-|-|TRBJ1-5
CASSLRDQPQHF
TGTGCCAGCAGTTTAAGAGATCAGCCCCAGCATTTT
>TRBV7-9|TRBD1|-|TRBJ2-6
CASSPLGGQGATGANVLTF
TGTGCCAGCAGCCCCCTGGGAGGACAGGGGGCGACTGGGGCCAACGTCCTGACTTTC
>TRBV7-2|-|once|TRBJ1-2
CASSPQDYGYTF
TGTGCCAGCAGCCCGCAGGACTATGGCTACACCTTC
>TRBV7-2|TRBD1|-|TRBJ1-4
CASSSEGAGEKLFF
TGTGCCAGCAGTTCCGAGGGGGCGGGCGAAAAACTGTTTTTT
>TRBV5-1|TRBD2|-|TRBJ2-3
CASSSFSGRDTDTQYF
TGCGCCAGCAGCTCCTTTAGCGGGAGGGACACAGATACGCAGTATTTT
>TRBV3-1/TRBV3-2|-|many|TRBJ1-3
CASSQNTGTGNTIYF
TGTGCCAGCAGCCAGAACACAGGGACTGGAAACACCATATATTTT
>TRBV15|-|-|TRBJ2-7
CATSFGQTYEQYF
TGTGCCACCAGCTTTGGACAGACCTACGAGCAGTACTTC
>TRBV28|-|-|TRBJ1-1
CASSLGGGIAFF
TGTGCCAGCAGTTTAGGCGGGGGAATAGCTTTCTTT
>TRBV7-2|TRBD2|-|TRBJ2-1
CASRLRTSGDYNEQFF
TGTGCCAGCAGATTAAGGACTAGCGGGGATTACAATGAGCAGTTCTTC
>TRBV27|-|-|TRBJ1-3
CASISRSGNTIYF
TGTGCCAGCATCTCCCGCTCTGGAAACACCATATATTTT
>TRBV3-1/TRBV3-2|-|-|TRBJ1-1
CASSRAINTEAFF
TGTGCCAGCAGCCGGGCTATAAACACTGAAGCTTTCTTT
>TRBV6-6|TRBD2|-|TRBJ2-1
CASRTSGRVQNEQFF
TGTGCCAGCAGAACTAGCGGGAGGGTTCAAAATGAGCAGTTCTTC
>TRBV9|-|-|TRBJ2-6
CASSPTGRGANVLTF
TGTGCCAGCAGCCCAACAGGGCGCGGGGCCAACGTCCTGACTTTC
>TRBV7-3|TRBD1|-|TRBJ1-2
CASSYLDREYGYTF
TGTGCCAGCAGCTACCTTGACAGGGAATATGGCTACACCTTC
>TRBV13|TRBD1|many|TRBJ2-2
CASSHSGQGYTGELFF
TGTGCCAGCAGCCATTCGGGACAGGGGTATACCGGGGAGCTGTTTTTT
>TRBV30|-|-|TRBJ2-7
CAWSRGFGNEQYF
TGTGCCTGGAGTCGGGGGTTTGGCAACGAGCAGTACTTC
>TRBV6-5|TRBD1|once|TRBJ1-1
CASSYSRQGETEAFF
TGTGCCAGCAGTTACTCAAGACAGGGTGAGACTGAAGCTTTCTTT
>TRBV7-9|-|once|TRBJ1-3
CASIEGLGNTIYF
TGTGCCAGCATCGAGGGTCTCGGAAACACCATATATTTT
>TRBV7-2|TRBD1|-|TRBJ2-3
CASRPGTGGSDTQYF
TGTGCCAGCAGGCCCGGGACAGGGGGTTCGGATACGCAGTATTTT
>TRBV27|-|-|TRBJ1-1
CASSLSGGLNTEAFF
TGTGCCAGCAGTTTATCAGGAGGACTCAACACTGAAGCTTTCTTT
>TRBV15|-|-|TRBJ2-1
CATSRDRSRDEQFF
TGTGCCACCAGCAGAGATCGGAGTAGAGATGAGCAGTTCTTC
>TRBV7-9|TRBD2|-|TRBJ2-5
CASSAGLAAQETQYF
TGTGCCAGCAGTGCGGGACTAGCGGCCCAAGAGACCCAGTACTTC
>TRBV21-1|-|-|TRBJ1-6
CASSKGGNWTGWRSYNSPLHF
TGTGCCAGCAGCAAAGGGGGTAATTGGACAGGGTGGAGGTCCTATAATTCACCCCTCCACTTT
>TRBV6-5|TRBD2|-|TRBJ2-4
CASRTSGGGQNIQYF
TGTGCCAGCAGAACTAGCGGGGGGGGTCAAAACATTCAGTACTTC
>TRBV7-2|TRBD1|-|TRBJ1-2
CASSRGGTAANYGYTF
TGTGCCAGCAGCCGCGGCGGGACAGCTGCTAACTATGGCTACACCTTC
>TRBV30|-|-|TRBJ2-3
CAWTTLDTQYF
TGTGCCTGGACTACCCTAGATACGCAGTATTTT
>TRBV2|-|-|TRBJ2-5
CASTDGREETQYF
TGTGCCAGCACGGACGGCAGGGAAGAGACCCAGTACTTC
>TRBV9|-|once|TRBJ2-2
CASSVAANTGELFF
TGTGCCAGCAGCGTAGCCGCGAACACCGGGGAGCTGTTTTTT
>TRBV7-2|TRBD1|-|TRBJ1-2
CASSTQGQYGYTF
TGTGCCAGCAGCACCCAGGGACAGTATGGCTACACCTTC
>TRBV5-4|-|-|TRBJ1-2
CASSLTAANYGYTF
TGTGCCAGCAGCTTAACCGCAGCTAACTATGGCTACACCTTC
>TRBV6-2/TRBV6-3|TRBD2|-|TRBJ2-5
CASSWASGGAVIGETQYF
TGTGCCAGCAGTTGGGCCAGCGGGGGGGCGGTCATAGGGGAGACCCAGTACTTC
>TRBV5-1|TRBD1|-|TRBJ2-7
CASSAGQGKGYEQYF
TGCGCCAGCAGCGCGGGACAGGGAAAAGGCTACGAGCAGTACTTC
>TRBV7-3|-|-|TRBJ1-2
CASSPDSSEGYTF
TGTGCCAGCAGCCCTGACTCCTCGGAGGGCTACACCTTC